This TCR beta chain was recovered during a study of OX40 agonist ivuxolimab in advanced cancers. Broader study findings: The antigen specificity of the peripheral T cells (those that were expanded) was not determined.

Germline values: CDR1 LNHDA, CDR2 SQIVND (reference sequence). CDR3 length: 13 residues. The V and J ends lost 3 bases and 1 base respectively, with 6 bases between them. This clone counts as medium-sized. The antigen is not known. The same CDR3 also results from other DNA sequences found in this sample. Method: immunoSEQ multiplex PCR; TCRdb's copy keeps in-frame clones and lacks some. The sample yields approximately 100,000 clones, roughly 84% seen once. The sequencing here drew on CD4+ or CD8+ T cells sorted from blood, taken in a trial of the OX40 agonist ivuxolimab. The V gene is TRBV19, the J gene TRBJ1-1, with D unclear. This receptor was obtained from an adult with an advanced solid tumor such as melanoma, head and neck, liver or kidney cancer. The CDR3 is CASSISQNTEAFF. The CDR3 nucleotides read TGTGCCAGTAGTATTAGCCAGAACACTGAAGCTTTCTTT.